The rows below give T cell receptor beta chains drawn from one sample of a study of metastatic and nonmetastatic thyroid tumors. Via MiXCR, TCRdb re-called the PCR reads. The profile covers some 25,000 clones, with around 14% appearing a single time and approximately 3.5% taken by the ten largest. Sequenced sample: blood. The origin of the receptors is a female donor with papillary thyroid cancer or a benign thyroid nodule (not recorded which). Some clones in this sample may be carry-over from other donors' samples. The CDR3 runs from the conserved cysteine through the conserved F or W. Each record gives: clone size, D gene, J gene, V gene, CDR3 DNA, CDR3 protein. D genes are given only for firm matches. The size field is filled for only some rows; it gives once, few, many or a size class.

>once|.|TRBJ2-7|TRBV20-1
TGCAGTGCCCTCTTGGGTACAGGGACAACCTACGAGCAGTACTTC
CSALLGTGTTYEQYF
>.|.|TRBJ2-4|TRBV20-1
TGCAGTGCTAGAGATTGGGCAGCAAGGGCTTTC
CSARDWAARAF
>few|.|TRBJ1-2|TRBV14
TGTGCCAGCAGCCTCATTTGGGGCTACACCTTC
CASSLIWGYTF
>.|.|TRBJ1-5|TRBV5-5
TGTGCCAGCAGCCCTCCTGTGGTGCAGCCCCAGCATTTT
CASSPPVVQPQHF
>many|.|TRBJ2-1|TRBV5-1
TGCGCCAGCAGCTTGGGGTCGACCCGTCGTGGGGCAAGGGAGCAGTTCTTC
CASSLGSTRRGAREQFF
>few|TRBD1|TRBJ1-2|TRBV19
TGTGCCAGCAGCCACCAGGGACAGGGTTATGATGGCTACACCTTC
CASSHQGQGYDGYTF
>few|.|TRBJ2-1|TRBV6-1
TGTGCCAGCAAGAAGCGGTGCTACTACAATGAGCAGTTCTTT
CASKKRCYYNEQFF
>medium-sized|.|TRBJ1-5|TRBV6-1
TGTGCCAGCAGTGAAGGGGGGGGCAATCAGCCCCAGCATTTT
CASSEGGGNQPQHF
>medium-sized|TRBD2|TRBJ2-7|TRBV4-3
TGCGCCAGCAGCCAAATGGTCCAGGGGACTAGCGGGAGTGGCGAGCAGTACTTC
CASSQMVQGTSGSGEQYF
>many|TRBD1|TRBJ1-6|TRBV7-6
TGTGCCAGCAGCCCCCAGGGGGGCTCCTATAATTCACCCCTCCACTTT
CASSPQGGSYNSPLHF
>many|TRBD1|TRBJ1-4|TRBV18
TGTGCCAGCTCACCCGACAGGGGGGCTAATGAAAAACTGTTTTTT
CASSPDRGANEKLFF
>many|.|TRBJ2-7|TRBV28
TGTGCCAGCAGTGGCTTTGTTGGGGTAAGCTACGAGCAGTACTTC
CASSGFVGVSYEQYF
>many|.|TRBJ1-2|TRBV7-2
TGTGCCAGCAGCTTAGCCCCGGCCTCCTATGGCTACACCTTC
CASSLAPASYGYTF
>many|.|TRBJ2-1|TRBV9
TGTGCCAGCAGCGTAGTGGACTACCCCTACAATGAGCAATTCTTC
CASSVVDYPYNEQFF
>many|.|TRBJ2-7|TRBV29-1
TGCAGCGTTGAAGCTTCCCCGACGGGGGAGCAGTACTTC
CSVEASPTGEQYF